This is a list of T cell receptor beta chains from one sample in a study of sequential checkpoint blockade in melanoma. Libraries were prepared by immunoSEQ multiplex PCR; TCRdb keeps only in-frame clonotypes and omits some of them. In the table there are fewer than 45,000 clones, more than 80% of which are singletons. Sequencing used CD8+ T cells sorted from blood (inferred from file names), obtained from a patient given nivolumab and ipilimumab in sequence. These receptor sequences come from a human donor with melanoma. CDR3s include the opening cysteine and the closing phenylalanine or tryptophan. A D gene is named only where the DNA matches it firmly. Clone size is shown for a subset of rows, as once, few, many or a class of expanded clone.

D: -
size: -
J: TRBJ1-2
V: TRBV19
CDR3: CASSIASGVNYGYTF
DNA: TGTGCCAGTAGTATAGCGTCAGGGGTTAACTATGGCTACACCTTC

D: TRBD2
size: -
J: TRBJ2-3
V: TRBV11-2
CDR3: CASSLVLAGLTDTQYF
DNA: TGTGCCAGCAGCTTAGTACTAGCGGGACTCACAGATACGCAGTATTTT

D: -
size: -
J: TRBJ2-4
V: TRBV7-6
CDR3: CASSSFGRGYIQYF
DNA: TGTGCCAGCAGCTCCTTTGGCAGGGGATACATTCAGTACTTC

D: TRBD1
size: -
J: TRBJ2-7
V: TRBV14
CDR3: CASSQAGGFPYEQYF
DNA: TGTGCCAGCAGCCAAGCAGGGGGCTTTCCCTACGAGCAGTACTTC

D: -
size: -
J: TRBJ1-1
V: TRBV10-2
CDR3: CASSGGVNTEAFF
DNA: TGCGCCAGCAGTGGGGGGGTGAACACTGAAGCTTTCTTT

D: -
size: -
J: TRBJ2-6
V: TRBV2
CDR3: CASSRRFHSGANVLTF
DNA: TGTGCCAGCAGTAGGAGATTCCACTCTGGGGCCAACGTCCTGACTTTC

D: TRBD1
size: -
J: TRBJ2-7
V: TRBV28
CDR3: CASRDRDPYEQYF
DNA: TGTGCCAGCAGGGACAGGGATCCCTACGAGCAGTACTTC

D: TRBD2
size: -
J: TRBJ2-2
V: TRBV19
CDR3: CASSIAPPGLAGTGELFF
DNA: TGTGCCAGTAGTATAGCCCCACCGGGACTAGCGGGAACGGGGGAGCTGTTTTTT

D: TRBD1
size: -
J: TRBJ1-2
V: TRBV11-2
CDR3: CASSETGDYGYTF
DNA: TGTGCCAGCAGCGAGACAGGGGACTATGGCTACACCTTC

D: -
size: few
J: TRBJ2-7
V: TRBV28
CDR3: CASRPVGSAYEQYF
DNA: TGTGCCAGCAGGCCGGTAGGGAGCGCCTACGAGCAGTACTTC

D: -
size: -
J: TRBJ2-1
V: TRBV28
CDR3: CASSLLVDRSSSYNEQFF
DNA: TGTGCCAGCAGTTTATTAGTTGACAGGTCTAGCTCCTACAATGAGCAGTTCTTC

D: -
size: once
J: TRBJ2-1
V: TRBV27
CDR3: CASSPEGPEQFF
DNA: TGTGCCAGCAGTCCGGAGGGACCTGAGCAGTTCTTC

D: -
size: few
J: TRBJ2-2
V: TRBV7-9
CDR3: CASPTSGELFF
DNA: TGTGCCAGCCCCACTAGCGGGGAGCTGTTTTTT

D: -
size: -
J: TRBJ1-4
V: TRBV28
CDR3: CASTSRETYEKLFF
DNA: TGTGCCAGCACCTCCCGGGAGACCTATGAAAAACTGTTTTTT

D: TRBD2
size: once
J: TRBJ2-1
V: TRBV5-4
CDR3: CASSLAGASNEQFF
DNA: TGTGCCAGCAGCTTAGCGGGAGCCTCCAATGAGCAGTTCTTC

D: TRBD1
size: -
J: TRBJ1-2
V: TRBV15
CDR3: CATSRGGQIMRGYTF
DNA: TGTGCCACCAGCAGGGGGGGACAGATCATGCGGGGCTACACCTTC